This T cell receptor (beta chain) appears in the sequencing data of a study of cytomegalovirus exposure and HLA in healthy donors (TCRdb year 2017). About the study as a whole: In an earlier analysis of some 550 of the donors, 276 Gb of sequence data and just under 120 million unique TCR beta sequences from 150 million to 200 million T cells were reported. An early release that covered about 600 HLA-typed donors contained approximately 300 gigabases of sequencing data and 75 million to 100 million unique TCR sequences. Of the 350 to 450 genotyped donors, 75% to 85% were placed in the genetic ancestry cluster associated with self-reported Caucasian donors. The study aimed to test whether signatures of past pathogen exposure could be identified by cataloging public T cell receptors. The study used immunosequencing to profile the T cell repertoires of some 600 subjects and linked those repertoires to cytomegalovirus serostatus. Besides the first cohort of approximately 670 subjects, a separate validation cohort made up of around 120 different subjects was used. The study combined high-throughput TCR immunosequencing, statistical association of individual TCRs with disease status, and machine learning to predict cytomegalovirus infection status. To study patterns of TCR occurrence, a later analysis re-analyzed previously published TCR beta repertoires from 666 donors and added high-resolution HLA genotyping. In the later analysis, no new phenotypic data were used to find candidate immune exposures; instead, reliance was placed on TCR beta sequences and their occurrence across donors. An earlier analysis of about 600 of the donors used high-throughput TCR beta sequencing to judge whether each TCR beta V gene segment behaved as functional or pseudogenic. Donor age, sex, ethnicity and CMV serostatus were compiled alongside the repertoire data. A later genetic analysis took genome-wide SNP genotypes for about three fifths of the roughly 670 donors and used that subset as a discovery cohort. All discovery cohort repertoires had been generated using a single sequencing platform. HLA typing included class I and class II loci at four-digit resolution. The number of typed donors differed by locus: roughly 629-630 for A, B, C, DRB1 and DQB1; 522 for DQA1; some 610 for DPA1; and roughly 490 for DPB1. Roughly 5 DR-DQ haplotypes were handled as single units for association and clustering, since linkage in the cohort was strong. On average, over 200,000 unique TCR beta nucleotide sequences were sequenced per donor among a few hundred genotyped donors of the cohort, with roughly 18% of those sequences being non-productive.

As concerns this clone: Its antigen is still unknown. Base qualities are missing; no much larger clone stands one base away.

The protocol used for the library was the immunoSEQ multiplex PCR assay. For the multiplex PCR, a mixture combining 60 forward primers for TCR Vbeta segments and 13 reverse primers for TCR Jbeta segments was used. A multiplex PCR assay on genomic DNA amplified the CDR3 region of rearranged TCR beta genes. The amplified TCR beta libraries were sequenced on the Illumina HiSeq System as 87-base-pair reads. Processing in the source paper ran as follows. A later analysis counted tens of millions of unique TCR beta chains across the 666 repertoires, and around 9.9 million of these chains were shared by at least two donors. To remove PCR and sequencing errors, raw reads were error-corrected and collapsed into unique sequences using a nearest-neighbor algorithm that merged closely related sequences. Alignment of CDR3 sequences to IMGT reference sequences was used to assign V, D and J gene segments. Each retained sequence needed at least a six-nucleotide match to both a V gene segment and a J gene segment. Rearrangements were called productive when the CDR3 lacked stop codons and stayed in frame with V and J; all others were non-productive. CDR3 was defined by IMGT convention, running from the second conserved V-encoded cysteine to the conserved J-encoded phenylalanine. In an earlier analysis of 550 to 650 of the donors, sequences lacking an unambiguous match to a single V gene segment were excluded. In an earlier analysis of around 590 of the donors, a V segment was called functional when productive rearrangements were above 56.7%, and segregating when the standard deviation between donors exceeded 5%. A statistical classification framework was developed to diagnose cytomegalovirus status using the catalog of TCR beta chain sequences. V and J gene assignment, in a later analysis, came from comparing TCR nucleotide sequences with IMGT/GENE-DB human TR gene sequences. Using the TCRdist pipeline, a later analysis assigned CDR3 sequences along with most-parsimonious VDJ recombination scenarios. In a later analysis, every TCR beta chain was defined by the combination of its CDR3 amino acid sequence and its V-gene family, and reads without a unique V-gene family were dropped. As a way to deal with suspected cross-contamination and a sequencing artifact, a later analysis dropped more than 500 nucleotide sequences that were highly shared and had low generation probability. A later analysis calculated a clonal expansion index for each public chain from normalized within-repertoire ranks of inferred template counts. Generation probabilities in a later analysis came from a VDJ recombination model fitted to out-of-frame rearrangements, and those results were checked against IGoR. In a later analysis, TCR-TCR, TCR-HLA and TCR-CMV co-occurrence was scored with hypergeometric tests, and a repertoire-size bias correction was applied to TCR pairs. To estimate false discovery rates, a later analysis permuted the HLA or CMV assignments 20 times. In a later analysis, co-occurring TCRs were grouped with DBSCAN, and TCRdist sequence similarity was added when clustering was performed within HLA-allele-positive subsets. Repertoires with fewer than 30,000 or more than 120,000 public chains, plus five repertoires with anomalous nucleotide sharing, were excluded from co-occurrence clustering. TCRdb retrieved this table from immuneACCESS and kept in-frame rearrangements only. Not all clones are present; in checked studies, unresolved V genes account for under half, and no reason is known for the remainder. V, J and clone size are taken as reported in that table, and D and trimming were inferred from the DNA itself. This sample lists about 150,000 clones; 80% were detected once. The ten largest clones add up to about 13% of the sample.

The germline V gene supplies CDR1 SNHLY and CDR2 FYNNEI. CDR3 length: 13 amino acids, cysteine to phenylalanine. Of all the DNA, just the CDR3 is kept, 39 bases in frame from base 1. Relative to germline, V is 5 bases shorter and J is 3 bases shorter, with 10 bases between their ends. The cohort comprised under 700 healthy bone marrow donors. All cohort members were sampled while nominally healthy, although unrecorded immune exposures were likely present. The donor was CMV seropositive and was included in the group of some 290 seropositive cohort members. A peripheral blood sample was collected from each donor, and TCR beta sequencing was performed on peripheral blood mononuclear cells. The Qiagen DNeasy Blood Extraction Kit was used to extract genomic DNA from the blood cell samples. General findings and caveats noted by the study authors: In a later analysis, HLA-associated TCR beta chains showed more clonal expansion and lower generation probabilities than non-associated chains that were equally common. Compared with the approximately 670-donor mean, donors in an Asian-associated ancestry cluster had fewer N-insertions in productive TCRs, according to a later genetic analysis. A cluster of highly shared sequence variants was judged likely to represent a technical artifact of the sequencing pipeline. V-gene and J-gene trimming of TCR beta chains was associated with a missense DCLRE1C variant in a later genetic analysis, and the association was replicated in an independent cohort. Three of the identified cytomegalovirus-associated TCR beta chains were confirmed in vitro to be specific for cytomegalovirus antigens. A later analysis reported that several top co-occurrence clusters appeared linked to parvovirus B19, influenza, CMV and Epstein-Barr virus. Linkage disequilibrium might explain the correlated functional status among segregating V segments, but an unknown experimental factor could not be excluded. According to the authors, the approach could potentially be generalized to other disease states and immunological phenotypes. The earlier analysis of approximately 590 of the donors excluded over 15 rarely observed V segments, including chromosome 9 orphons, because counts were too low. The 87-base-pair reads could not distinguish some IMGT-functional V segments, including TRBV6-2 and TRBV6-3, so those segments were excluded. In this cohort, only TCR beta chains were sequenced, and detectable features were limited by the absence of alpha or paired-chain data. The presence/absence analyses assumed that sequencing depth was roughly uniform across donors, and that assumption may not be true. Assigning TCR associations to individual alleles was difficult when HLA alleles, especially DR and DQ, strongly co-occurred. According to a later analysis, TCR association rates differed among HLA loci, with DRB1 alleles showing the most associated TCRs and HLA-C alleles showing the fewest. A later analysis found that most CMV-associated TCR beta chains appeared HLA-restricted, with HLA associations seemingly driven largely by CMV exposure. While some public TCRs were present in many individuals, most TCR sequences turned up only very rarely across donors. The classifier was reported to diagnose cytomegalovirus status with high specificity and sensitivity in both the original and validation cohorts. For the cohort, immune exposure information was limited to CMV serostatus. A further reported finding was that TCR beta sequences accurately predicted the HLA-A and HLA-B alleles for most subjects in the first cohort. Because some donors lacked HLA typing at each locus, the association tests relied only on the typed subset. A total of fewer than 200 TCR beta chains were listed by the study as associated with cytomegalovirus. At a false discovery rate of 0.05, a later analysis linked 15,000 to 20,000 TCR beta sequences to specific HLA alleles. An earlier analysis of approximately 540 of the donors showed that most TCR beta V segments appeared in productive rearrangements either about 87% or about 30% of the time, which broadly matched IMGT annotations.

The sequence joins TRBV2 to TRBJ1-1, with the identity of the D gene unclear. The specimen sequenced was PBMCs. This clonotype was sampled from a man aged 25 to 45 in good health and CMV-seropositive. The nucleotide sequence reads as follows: TGTGCCAGCAGTCCGGGAGGGTACACTGAAGCTTTCTTT. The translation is CASSPGGYTEAFF.